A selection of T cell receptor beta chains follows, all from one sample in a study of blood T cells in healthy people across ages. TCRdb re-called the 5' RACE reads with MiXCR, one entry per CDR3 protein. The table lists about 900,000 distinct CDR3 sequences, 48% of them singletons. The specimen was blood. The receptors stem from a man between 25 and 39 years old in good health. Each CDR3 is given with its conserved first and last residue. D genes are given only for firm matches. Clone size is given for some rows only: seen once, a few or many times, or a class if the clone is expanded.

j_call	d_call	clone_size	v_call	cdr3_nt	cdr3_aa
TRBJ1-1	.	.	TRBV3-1	TGTGCCAGCAGCCAAGATCGTGTAGCTTTCTTT	CASSQDRVAFF
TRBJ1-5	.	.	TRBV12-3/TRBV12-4	TGTGCCAGCAGTTTAGGAGGGCAGGGCGATCAGCCCCAGCATTTT	CASSLGGQGDQPQHF
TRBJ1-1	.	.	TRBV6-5	TGTGCCAGCAGTTACTCGGTAGGGGAAATGAACACTGAAGCTTTCTTT	CASSYSVGEMNTEAFF
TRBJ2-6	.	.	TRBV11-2	TGTGCCAGCAGCTTTTCACCGGGACGGAACCCTGGGGCCAACGTCCTGACTTTC	CASSFSPGRNPGANVLTF
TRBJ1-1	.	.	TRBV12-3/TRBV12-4	TGTGCCAGCAGTTTAGCGCTTCGAGAAAGTGATGAAGCTTTCTTT	CASSLALRESDEAFF
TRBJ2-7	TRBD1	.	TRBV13	TGTGCCAGCAGCTTCGCCGGGACAGGGTATTACGAGCAGTACTTC	CASSFAGTGYYEQYF
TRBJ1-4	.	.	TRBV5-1	TGCGCCAGCAGCTTTAGACAGGATGAAAAACTGTTTTTT	CASSFRQDEKLFF
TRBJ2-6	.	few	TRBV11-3	TGTGCCAGCAGCGGTGAAGGGATCTTCGACTCTGGGGCCAACGTCCTGACTTTC	CASSGEGIFDSGANVLTF
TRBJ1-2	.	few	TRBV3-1	TGTGCCAGCAGCCAAGCCCCTGGGACGGGGAACTATGGCTACACCTTC	CASSQAPGTGNYGYTF
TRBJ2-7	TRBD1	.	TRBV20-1	TGCAGTGCTAGCCCATCGGGACAGGGTGTCTCCTACGAGCAGTACTTC	CSASPSGQGVSYEQYF
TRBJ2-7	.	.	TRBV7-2	TGTGCCAGCAGCTTAGCTAGGGCCTCCTACGAGCAGTACTTC	CASSLARASYEQYF
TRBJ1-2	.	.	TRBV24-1	TGTGCCACCAGTGAGGGACTCGGCTATGGCTACACCTTC	CATSEGLGYGYTF
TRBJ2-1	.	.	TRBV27	TGTGCCAGCAGGGGGAATTATGGGGGGTACAATGAGCAGTTCTTC	CASRGNYGGYNEQFF
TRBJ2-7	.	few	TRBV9	TGTGCCAGCAGCGAGACGCCCGGGTCAGGCTACGAGCAGTACTTC	CASSETPGSGYEQYF
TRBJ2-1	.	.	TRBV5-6	TGTGCCAGCAGCCCTAGGGTTTCCCCCTACAATGAGCAGTTCTTC	CASSPRVSPYNEQFF
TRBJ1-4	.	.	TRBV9	TGTGCCAGCAGCGCGGGACGGATTAATGAAAAACTGTTTTTT	CASSAGRINEKLFF
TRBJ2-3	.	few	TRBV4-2	TGTGCCAGCAGCCAAGGTACTGGGATCACAGATACGCAGTATTTT	CASSQGTGITDTQYF